This TCR beta chain was observed in a study of siplizumab effects on memory and regulatory T cells. This clone has just one count. Assays captured 90,000 or so TCR templates per sample. Using immunoSEQ multiplex PCR, the repertoire was profiled, and TCRdb retains in-frame clones only, with some absent. The table lists 100,000 to 120,000 clones, roughly 92% of them singletons. The specimen was CD4+ T cells sorted from blood. This TCR came from a human donor in good health.

CDR3 residues: CASSDRGGNQPQHF. The CDR3, as DNA: TGTGCCAGCAGTGACAGGGGCGGCAATCAGCCCCAGCATTTT. This chain joins TRBV27 and TRBJ1-5; 8 bases are shared with TRBD1. V dropped 5 bases and J dropped 2; count of bases not matched to a gene: 2. CDR3 length: 14 amino acids. CDR1 and CDR2 from the germline V gene are MNHEY and SMNVEV (reference sequence).